A single sample is the source of the 10 T cell receptor beta chains below, sequenced in a study of blood T cell repertoires in COVID-19. The method was immunoSEQ multiplex PCR; TCRdb's version includes in-frame clones alone and lacks a portion of them. Counted here are approximately 82,000 clones, around 89% occurring once; the ten biggest clones make up approximately 13%. Sequencing input: peripheral blood. These receptors were taken from a man aged 70-80 years with active or convalescent COVID-19.

The genes are TRBV11-2 and TRBJ2-7; TRBD2 is a possible D gene (6 bases). Germline CDR1 reads SGHAT; CDR2 reads FQNNGV. The CDR3 runs 13 residues. The ends were cut back, 1 base at V and 6 bases at J, with 10 bases in the middle. In nucleotides, the CDR3 is TGTGCCAGCAGCTTAGGTACCGGGGGCGAGCAGTACTTC. This gives the protein CASSLGTGGEQYF.

The chain is built from TRBV4-3 and TRBJ2-1; D not resolved. The CDR3 has 14 amino acids. V lost 1 base, J lost 5 bases, and 9 bases lay in between. The germline V gene encodes CDR1 LGHNA and CDR2 YSLEER. CDR3 protein: CASSQGTSDNEQFF. CDR3 in DNA: TGCGCCAGCAGCCAAGGTACTTCCGACAATGAGCAGTTCTTC.

This sequence joins TRBV13 and TRBJ1-2, with 7 bases fitting TRBD1. CDR1 and CDR2 (germline): PRHDT, FYEKMQ (reference sequence). Trimming cost V 5 bases and J 2 bases; bases outside gene matches: 8. This CDR3 comprises 15 residues. The CDR3 DNA is TGTGCCAGCAGCCTGGGACAGACAGTGAACTATGGCTACACCTTC. Its protein product is CASSLGQTVNYGYTF.

V and J are TRBV28 and TRBJ2-7; D is uncertain. CDR1 is MDHEN and CDR2 is SYDVKM in the germline V gene. Trimming cost V 7 bases and J 0 bases, with 4 bases left between them. The CDR3 loop spans 11 amino acids. The CDR3 loop reads CASTLSYEQYF. The CDR3 DNA follows: TGTGCCAGCACCCTCTCCTACGAGCAGTACTTC.

The chain couples TRBV4-2 to TRBJ2-6; D uncertain. Trimming pared 0 bases from V and 1 base from J, leaving 10 bases between. In germline, CDR1 is LGHNA, CDR2 YNFKEQ. The CDR3 runs 17 residues. The CDR3 reads CASSQEYRQSGANVLTF. In DNA form, the CDR3 reads TGTGCCAGCAGCCAAGAGTACAGACAATCTGGGGCCAACGTCCTGACTTTC.

V is TRBV3-1 (or the pseudogene TRBV3-2) and J is TRBJ2-5, with D perhaps matching TRBD2 (6 bases). The CDR3 is 14 residues long. CDR1 is LGHDT, CDR2 YNNKEL, per germline (reference sequence). V dropped 1 base and J dropped 7 bases, with 13 bases sitting between them. In nucleotides, the CDR3 is TGTGCCAGCAGCCAAGTGGGACTCTTGAGGACCCAGTACTTC. Protein product: CASSQVGLLRTQYF.

The gene calls are TRBV9 and TRBJ2-5; 13 bases agree with TRBD2. The CDR3 has 15 amino acids. V was clipped by 7 bases and J by 3 bases; unmatched bases: 6. Germline V gene sequence: CDR1 SGDLS, CDR2 YYNGEE. The CDR3 coding sequence is TGTGCCAGCGGCCCCGGGACTAGCGGGAAAGAGACCCAGTACTTC. It encodes CASGPGTSGKETQYF.

The chain links TRBV18 to TRBJ2-7, with 8 bases aligning to TRBD2. The length of the CDR3 is 14 residues. Per germline, CDR1 KGHSH and CDR2 LQKENI. With 3 bases clipped from V and 4 bases from J, the junction kept 5 bases outside the gene matches. CDR3 region: CASSPGTSGYEQYF. The DNA of the CDR3 is TGTGCCAGCTCACCCGGCACTAGCGGTTACGAGCAGTACTTC.

The chain is built from TRBV30 and TRBJ2-2; no firm D call. The CDR3 totals 14 residues. Germline assignment: CDR1 GTSNPN and CDR2 SVGIG (reference sequence). Trimming shortened V by 2 bases and J by 0 bases, and 7 bases separated the two germline ends. The CDR3 sequence: CAWSKLPNTGELFF. CDR3 DNA: TGTGCCTGGAGTAAACTCCCGAACACCGGGGAGCTGTTTTTT.

A few counts support this clone. The DNA for the CDR3 is TGTGCCAGCAGTGATTTTGGGGCGACGGGAGGGCCAACCGAGCAGTACTTC. This gives the protein CASSDFGATGGPTEQYF. The rearrangement joins TRBV6-1 to TRBJ2-7; TRBD2 matches at 8 bases. Germline V gives CDR1 MNHNS, CDR2 SASEGT. Trimming cost V 3 bases and J 6 bases; bases outside gene matches: 16. This CDR3 contains 17 residues.